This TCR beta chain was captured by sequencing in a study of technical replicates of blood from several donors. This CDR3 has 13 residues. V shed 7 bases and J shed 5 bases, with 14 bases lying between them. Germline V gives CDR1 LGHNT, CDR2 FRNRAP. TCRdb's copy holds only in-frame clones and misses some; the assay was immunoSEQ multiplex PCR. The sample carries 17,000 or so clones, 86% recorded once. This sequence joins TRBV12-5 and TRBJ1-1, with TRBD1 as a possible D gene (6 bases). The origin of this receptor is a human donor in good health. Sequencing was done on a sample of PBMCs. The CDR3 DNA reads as TGTGCTAGTGTTATGCAGGGGTATACTGAAGCTTTCTTT. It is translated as CASVMQGYTEAFF.